Below are 31 T cell receptor beta chains sequenced from a single sample in a study of blood T cell repertoires in COVID-19 (dated by TCRdb to 2018 to 2020). The method was the immunoSEQ multiplex PCR assay. Sourced from immuneACCESS, this table was stored by TCRdb with only in-frame sequences that have V and J called. A share of the clones is absent; for the studies checked, an unresolved V gene accounts for under half, and the remainder has no known explanation. The sample yields around 200,000 clones; over 75% were counted once. The ten largest account for 15% to 20% of the sample. The sequencing sample was made of peripheral blood. These receptors were obtained from a person in their 70s with COVID-19, enrolled during active disease.

This chain's CDR3 is CAISDRVRGVSEAFF. The CDR3 nucleotides read TGTGCCATCAGTGATAGGGTCAGGGGGGTGTCTGAAGCTTTCTTT. The chain recombines TRBV10-3 with TRBJ1-1; 7 positions agree with TRBD1. V shed 3 bases, J shed 6 bases, and the junction held 10 bases outside the gene matches. This CDR3 is built from 15 residues. Germline V lookup: CDR1 ENHRY, CDR2 SYGVKD.

V and J are TRBV11-1 and TRBJ2-7; possible D gene TRBD1, 5 bases. Germline V lookup: CDR1 SGHAT, CDR2 FQDESV (reference sequence). V was pared by 5 bases and J by 10 bases, with 18 bases between. This CDR3 contains 13 residues. CDR3 sequence: CASSPQGRIDQYF. CDR3 DNA sequence: TGTGCCAGCAGCCCGCAGGGCAGAATTGATCAGTACTTC.

The chain recombines TRBV29-1 with TRBJ2-3, with D perhaps TRBD1 (6 bases). The CDR3 loop spans 11 amino acids. V gave up 7 bases and J gave up 4 bases, with 9 bases separating them. CDR1 and CDR2 from the germline V gene are SQVTM and ANQGSEA. The CDR3 region is CSAPGADTQYF. CDR3 bases: TGCAGCGCACCAGGGGCAGATACGCAGTATTTT.

The chain has TRBV19 and TRBJ1-5; no definite D call. This CDR3 region has 12 residues. Germline CDR1 reads LNHDA; CDR2 reads SQIVND (reference sequence). V was clipped by 0 bases and J by 6 bases, with 3 bases between them. CDR3 loop: CASSIDLQPQHF. In DNA, the CDR3 is TGTGCCAGTAGTATAGATCTTCAGCCCCAGCATTTT.

The chain joins TRBV3-1 (or the pseudogene TRBV3-2) to TRBJ2-7; TRBD1 matches 11 bases. Germline V gene sequence: CDR1 LGHDT, CDR2 YNNKEL (reference sequence). The junction had 6 bases not matched to a gene; V was cut back by 0 bases and J by 5 bases. There are 16 residues in the CDR3. CDR3 region: CASSQDRDRGSHEQYF. In nucleotides, the CDR3 is TGTGCCAGCAGCCAAGATCGGGACAGGGGGTCCCACGAGCAGTACTTC.

This sequence joins TRBV2 and TRBJ1-2; D remains ambiguous. Trimming stripped 4 bases from V and 9 bases from J, with 12 bases between. The CDR3 spans 12 residues. The germline CDR1 and CDR2 sequences are SNHLY and FYNNEI. In DNA, the CDR3 is TGTGCCAGCAGTGTTTTAGACATCAGCTACACCTTC. The encoded protein is CASSVLDISYTF.

V is TRBV5-4 and J is TRBJ1-5; 8 positions match TRBD1. Trimming cost V 2 bases and J 3 bases; bases outside gene matches: 10. The CDR3 covers 17 residues. Germline CDR1 reads SGHNT; CDR2 reads YYREEE (reference sequence). The CDR3 region is CASSLYTGQGNNQPQHF. DNA for the CDR3: TGTGCCAGCAGCTTATATACCGGACAGGGCAACAATCAGCCCCAGCATTTT. Filled out from reference TRBV5-4 and TRBJ1-5, the complete variable domain reads ETGVTQSPTHLIKTRGQQVTLRCSSQSGHNTVSWYQQALGQGPQFIFQYYREEENGRGNFPPRFSGLQFPNYSSELNVNALELDDSALYLCASSLYTGQGNNQPQHFGDGTRLSIL.

This clone was seen a single time. The rearrangement uses TRBV6-5 and TRBJ1-2, with D tentatively TRBD1 (6 bases). Germline V gene lookup returns CDR1 MNHEY and CDR2 SVGAGI. Between the trimmed V and J ends, which lost 7 bases and 4 bases, there was a span of 7 bases. The CDR3 runs 11 residues. The CDR3 sequence is CASTGAYGYTF. CDR3 DNA: TGTGCCAGCACAGGGGCCTATGGCTACACCTTC.

V gene TRBV28 combines with J gene TRBJ2-1, with TRBD2 identical over 7 bases. Germline values: CDR1 MDHEN, CDR2 SYDVKM. Unmatched junction bases numbered 7, after V lost 5 bases and J lost 6 bases. This CDR3 has 14 residues. CDR3 in amino acids: CASSRLGGSNEQFF. CDR3 coding DNA: TGTGCCAGCAGTCGCTTGGGGGGGAGCAATGAGCAGTTCTTC.

This clone was recorded a few times. The chain joins TRBV6-1 to TRBJ1-2; 10 bases are shared with TRBD1. CDR3 length equals 14 residues. CDR1 MNHNS and CDR2 SASEGT come from the germline V gene. After removal of 3 bases from V and 7 bases from J, the junction contained 5 bases not matched to a gene. CDR3 sequence reads: CASSDARTGGGYTF. DNA of the CDR3: TGTGCCAGCAGTGACGCGAGGACAGGGGGTGGCTACACCTTC.

The gene calls are TRBV7-3 and TRBJ2-4, with 10 bases identical to TRBD1. Losses at the gene ends were 3 bases for V and 8 bases for J; bases not matched to a gene: 1. The CDR3 runs to 13 residues. CDR1 SGHTA and CDR2 FQGTGA come from the germline V gene. For the CDR3, the DNA is TGTGCCAGCAGCTTGGACAGGGGGGACATTCAGTACTTC. It codes for CASSLDRGDIQYF.

This sequence joins TRBV27 and TRBJ1-2, with 10 bases matching TRBD1. The CDR3 runs to 16 residues. CDR1 and CDR2 from the germline V gene are MNHEY and SMNVEV (reference sequence). V lost 8 bases to trimming and J lost 2 bases; unmatched junction nucleotides: 11. The CDR3 sequence: CASGRPGQGYNYGYTF. DNA of the CDR3: TGTGCCAGCGGAAGGCCGGGACAGGGGTACAACTATGGCTACACCTTC.

This chain connects TRBV3-1 (or the pseudogene TRBV3-2) to TRBJ1-4; 7 nucleotides align to TRBD1. CDR3 length equals 14 residues. V was pared by 7 bases and J by 6 bases, with 8 bases of the junction left unmatched. Germline V gives CDR1 LGHDT, CDR2 YNNKEL (reference sequence). This chain's CDR3 is CASTRTGTDEKLFF. CDR3 DNA: TGTGCCAGCACCAGAACCGGGACAGATGAAAAACTGTTTTTT.

The V and J genes are TRBV7-2 and TRBJ2-1; 8 bases are shared with TRBD1. Trimming took 4 bases from V and 5 from J; bases not matched to a gene: 4. CDR1 and CDR2 (germline): SGHTA, FQGNSA. The CDR3 is 14 amino acids. For the CDR3, the DNA is TGTGCCAGCAGCTCACAGGGGGGACACAATGAGCAGTTCTTC. It specifies CASSSQGGHNEQFF.

The chain links TRBV7-9 to TRBJ2-1; TRBD2 aligns across 10 bases. This CDR3 has 14 residues. Germline V CDR1 and CDR2: SEHNR, FQNEAQ (reference sequence). V lost 0 bases to trimming and J lost 11 bases; unmatched junction nucleotides: 4. CDR3 sequence reads: CASSLAGTSVKQFF. Written as DNA, the CDR3 is TGTGCCAGCAGCTTAGCAGGGACTAGCGTGAAGCAGTTCTTC.

This chain connects TRBV18 to TRBJ2-5; D is possibly TRBD2 (5 bases). V was clipped by 3 bases and J by 2 bases, with 10 bases between them. This CDR3 is built from 14 residues. CDR1 is KGHSH and CDR2 is LQKENI in the germline V gene. In DNA form, the CDR3 reads TGTGCCAGCTCACCCCGGGAATGGCAAGAGACCCAGTACTTC. Its protein is CASSPREWQETQYF. Full variable domain (remainder filled in from reference TRBV18 and TRBJ2-5): NAGVMQNPRHLVRRRGQEARLRCSPMKGHSHVYWYRQLPEEGLKFMVYLQKENIIDESGMPKERFSAEFPKEGPSILRIQQVVRGDSAAYFCASSPREWQETQYFGPGTRLLVL.

The chain links TRBV7-2 to TRBJ1-1, with a weak D call TRBD1 (6 bases). The V gene's germline CDR1 is SGHTA and CDR2 FQGNSA. The CDR3 is made up of 13 amino acids. V lost 5 bases, J lost 5 bases, and 12 bases lay in between. For the CDR3, the DNA is TGTGCCAGCAGCACCAGGGGAGGGACTGAAGCTTTCTTT. Amino acid sequence: CASSTRGGTEAFF.

This clone was seen a single time. This rearrangement joins TRBV10-3 to TRBJ1-2; no reliable D call. The V gene's germline CDR1 is ENHRY and CDR2 SYGVKD. V was shortened by 3 bases and J by 2 bases, with 7 bases between the two germline ends. CDR3 size: 13 residues. This chain's CDR3 is CAISENINYGYTF. In nucleotides, the CDR3 is TGTGCCATCAGTGAAAACATAAACTATGGCTACACCTTC.

This clone was recorded once. V is TRBV15 and J is TRBJ2-7, with D unresolved. Per germline, CDR1 LNHNV and CDR2 YYDKDF (reference sequence). The CDR3 has 14 amino acids. V was shortened by 1 base and J by 5 bases, with 12 bases between the two germline ends. The CDR3, as DNA: TGTGCCACCAGCAGAGGGTCAGTGACTCACGAGCAGTACTTC. Translation gives CATSRGSVTHEQYF.

This clone turned up a few times. CDR3 in DNA: TGTGCCAGCAGTGCTGGGCTAGCGGGATACAATGAGCAGTTCTTC. This gives the protein CASSAGLAGYNEQFF. The chain is built from TRBV2 and TRBJ2-1; TRBD2 matches 9 bases. The CDR3 is 15 amino acids. Germline CDR1 reads SNHLY; CDR2 reads FYNNEI. Trimming took 4 bases from V and 4 from J; bases not matched to a gene: 5.

This sequence joins TRBV12-3 or TRBV12-4 and TRBJ2-7; D gene ambiguous. The CDR3 totals 10 residues. Trimming pared 5 bases from V and 9 bases from J, leaving 8 bases between. CDR3 in amino acids: CASSPLWQYF. CDR3 nucleotides: TGTGCCAGCAGTCCCCTGTGGCAGTACTTC.

This chain connects TRBV3-1 (or the pseudogene TRBV3-2) to TRBJ1-6; TRBD1 agrees at 8 bases. The CDR3 consists of 14 residues. The V segment lost 3 bases and the J segment 10 bases; nucleotides outside the gene matches: 5. Germline loops: CDR1 LGHDT, CDR2 YNNKEL (reference sequence). CDR3 nucleotide sequence: TGTGCCAGCAGCCATGGACAGGGAGAGTCACCCCTCCACTTT. Protein: CASSHGQGESPLHF.

This clone was seen only a few times. This sequence joins TRBV9 and TRBJ1-6, with TRBD1 identical over 7 bases. Germline lookup yields CDR1 SGDLS and CDR2 YYNGEE. The CDR3 has 15 residues. Trimming at V came to 3 bases and at J to 10 bases, leaving 10 bases not matched to a gene. The chain's CDR3 is CASSAGDRGRSPLHF. CDR3 nucleotide sequence: TGTGCCAGCAGCGCCGGGGACAGAGGACGGTCACCCCTCCACTTT.

V and J are TRBV5-1 and TRBJ1-2, with a possible D match to TRBD1 (6 bases). Germline CDR1 is SGHRS and CDR2 is YFSETQ. V was cut by 0 bases and J by 2 bases, with 14 bases left in between. The CDR3 contains 16 residues. The CDR3 spells CASSLEAGAANYGYTF. CDR3 bases: TGCGCCAGCAGCTTGGAAGCAGGGGCGGCGAACTATGGCTACACCTTC. The variable domain in full, completed from reference TRBV5-1 and TRBJ1-2, reads KAGVTQTPRYLIKTRGQQVTLSCSPISGHRSVSWYQQTPGQGLQFLFEYFSETQRNKGNFPGRFSGRQFSNSRSEMNVSTLELGDSALYLCASSLEAGAANYGYTFGSGTRLTVV.

This clone was picked up a small number of times. The chain uses TRBV20-1 and TRBJ2-7; 9 positions match TRBD2. The CDR3 totals 14 residues. CDR1 and CDR2 from the germline V gene are DFQATT and SNEGSKA (reference sequence). J gave up 5 bases and V 3 bases, and 8 bases lay outside the gene matches. CDR3 in DNA: TGCAGTGCTAGTTATCCTAGCGGGATCAACGAGCAGTACTTC. Protein sequence: CSASYPSGINEQYF.

With respect to this clone: Other DNA sequences in the sample encode the same CDR3. The gene calls are TRBV28 and TRBJ1-5, with a weak D call TRBD1 (6 bases). Trimming left V 8 bases short and J 0 bases short, with 11 bases between. This CDR3 comprises 14 residues. Germline V lookup: CDR1 MDHEN, CDR2 SYDVKM. The CDR3 DNA reads TGTGCCAGCTACAGGGCCCCTAGCAATCAGCCCCAGCATTTT. It specifies CASYRAPSNQPQHF.

This clone appeared a few times. The chain carries TRBV9 and TRBJ2-3; 11 bases agree with TRBD1. Trimming took 3 bases from V and 4 from J; bases not matched to a gene: 10. CDR3 length: 17 residues. Per the germline V gene, CDR1 is SGDLS and CDR2 is YYNGEE. DNA for the CDR3: TGTGCCAGCAGCGCCGACCGGGACAGGGGGTCTGCAGATACGCAGTATTTT. The encoded protein is CASSADRDRGSADTQYF.

This chain's CDR3 is CSAGLAGDYEQYF. The CDR3, as DNA: TGCAGCGCTGGACTAGCGGGAGACTACGAGCAGTACTTC. V usage is TRBV29-1 and J usage is TRBJ2-7; 13 bases are a match to TRBD2. The V gene's germline CDR1 is SQVTM and CDR2 ANQGSEA. V dropped 7 bases and J dropped 3; count of bases not matched to a gene: 3. This CDR3 region has 13 residues.

This clone was seen just once. The gene calls are TRBV5-1 and TRBJ1-4; 11 nucleotides align to TRBD1. The CDR3 spans 17 residues. The V gene end was trimmed by 4 bases and the J gene end by 0 bases; junction bases not matched to a gene: 5. Germline V gives CDR1 SGHRS, CDR2 YFSETQ. CDR3 sequence (DNA): TGCGCCAGCAGCCCACGGGACAGGGGGGCAACTAATGAAAAACTGTTTTTT. Translation gives CASSPRDRGATNEKLFF.

The chain couples TRBV4-1 to TRBJ1-1; weak D call: TRBD1 (6 bases). CDR1 and CDR2 (germline): MGHRA, YSYEKL. V was shortened by 4 bases and J by 4 bases, with 19 bases between the two germline ends. This CDR3 is 16 amino acids long. DNA of the CDR3: TGCGCCAGCAGCCTACAATCGGATCTAGGGGGCACTGAAGCTTTCTTT. This encodes CASSLQSDLGGTEAFF.

The table lists this clone with a count of one. The chain links TRBV5-4 to TRBJ2-3, with 10 bases matching TRBD2. Germline V gene data show CDR1 as SGHNT and CDR2 as YYREEE (reference sequence). The CDR3 length is 18 residues. The trim removed 1 base at V and 0 bases at J, leaving 8 bases unmatched. The chain's CDR3 is CASSLSVASGSSTDTQYF. In nucleotides, the CDR3 is TGTGCCAGCAGCTTGTCCGTTGCTAGCGGGAGCAGCACAGATACGCAGTATTTT.